Shown below are 22 T cell receptor beta chains from a single sample sequenced in a study of T cell changes during pregnancy in multiple sclerosis. The protocol was immunoSEQ multiplex PCR, while the TCRdb copy is restricted to in-frame clones and leaves out a portion. Of 38,000 or so clones in the sample, more than 90% are singletons; the top ten hold 1% to 1.5%. The sample was peripheral blood, taken before pregnancy. These TCRs come from a female donor with multiple sclerosis, enrolled in a pregnancy study.

Here the CDR3 DNA reads TGTGCCAGCTCACCACCAGGGGCGCGGGGCGAGCAGTACTTC. Translating it yields CASSPPGARGEQYF. The V and J genes are TRBV18 and TRBJ2-7; perhaps TRBD2 as D (6 bases). From germline, CDR1 is KGHSH and CDR2 LQKENI. The CDR3 length is 14 residues. V lost 0 bases to trimming and J lost 6 bases, with 12 bases between them.

This clone was seen a single time. The chain employs TRBV6-6 and TRBJ1-5, with D possibly TRBD1 on 5 matching bases. The CDR3 sequence is 15 residues long. V lost 4 bases, J lost 0 bases, and 10 bases lay in between. Germline V gene lookup returns CDR1 MNHNY and CDR2 SVGAGI (reference sequence). The CDR3 DNA is TGTGCCAGCAGTTTCCCCAGGGATAGCAATCAGCCCCAGCATTTT. This sequence encodes CASSFPRDSNQPQHF.

V and J are TRBV5-1 and TRBJ2-7; TRBD2 matches at 8 bases. Losses at the gene ends were 0 bases for V and 4 bases for J; bases not matched to a gene: 6. This CDR3 is 15 amino acids long. Germline V gene lookup returns CDR1 SGHRS and CDR2 YFSETQ. The DNA of the CDR3 is TGCGCCAGCAGCTTGGGGACCGGGACTAGTTACGAGCAGTACTTC. It specifies CASSLGTGTSYEQYF.

This chain connects TRBV6-1 to TRBJ2-7, with D possibly matching TRBD1 (5 bases). This CDR3 region has 13 residues. Germline values: CDR1 MNHNS, CDR2 SASEGT. The V gene lost 9 bases and the J gene lost 2 bases, with 14 bases spanning the gap. CDR3 DNA: TGTGCCAGTTCACTTGACAGTACCTACGAGCAGTACTTC. This encodes CASSLDSTYEQYF.

V gene TRBV19 combines with J gene TRBJ1-1; D is possibly TRBD1 (6 bases). Germline-derived CDR1 and CDR2 are LNHDA and SQIVND (reference sequence). V was cut by 5 bases and J by 3 bases, with 10 bases left in between. The length of the CDR3 is 13 residues. The CDR3 DNA sequence: TGTGCCAGTAGTCCGGACAGCTACACTGAAGCTTTCTTT. It yields the protein CASSPDSYTEAFF.

In DNA, the CDR3 is TGTGCCTGGAGTGCCACCCGGACAGTGGCCTACGAGCAGTACTTC. Its translation is CAWSATRTVAYEQYF. The chain couples TRBV30 to TRBJ2-7; D is perhaps TRBD1 (6 bases). Trimming removed 1 base from V and 2 bases from J, with 15 bases in between. The germline CDR1 and CDR2 sequences are GTSNPN and SVGIG (reference sequence). The CDR3 contains 15 residues.

Written as DNA, the CDR3 is TGTGCCAGCAGCGGGACTAGTATCGGGGGGGGCAATACGCAGTATTTT. The encoded protein is CASSGTSIGGGNTQYF. The rearrangement joins TRBV9 to TRBJ2-3, with 8 bases identical to TRBD2. J lost 7 bases, V lost 3 bases, and 13 bases had no gene match. The length of the CDR3 is 16 residues. CDR1 and CDR2 from the germline V gene are SGDLS and YYNGEE.

The rearrangement links TRBV5-1 to TRBJ1-1; D is unresolved. V was trimmed by 2 bases and J by 3 bases, leaving 8 bases between them. This CDR3 spans 13 amino acids. The germline V gene encodes CDR1 SGHRS and CDR2 YFSETQ. The CDR3 reads CASSFSGYTEAFF. Written as DNA, the CDR3 is TGCGCCAGCAGCTTTTCGGGATACACTGAAGCTTTCTTT.

This clone was recorded only once. The V gene is TRBV6-1, the J gene TRBJ2-7; TRBD2 might be the D (5 bases). This CDR3 has 15 amino acids. V was trimmed by 3 bases and J by 0 bases, leaving 12 bases between them. The germline V gene has CDR1 MNHNS and CDR2 SASEGT. The CDR3 sequence: CASSDDGLRSYEQYF. DNA of the CDR3: TGTGCCAGCAGTGATGATGGACTGCGCTCCTACGAGCAGTACTTC.

CDR3 protein: CASSESPTGRGRQYF. The DNA of the CDR3 is TGCGCCAGCAGTGAATCCCCGACAGGGCGCGGCCGGCAGTATTTT. This chain joins TRBV10-2 and TRBJ2-3; TRBD1 aligns across 7 bases. The V gene end was trimmed by 3 bases and the J gene end by 11 bases; junction bases not matched to a gene: 14. From germline, CDR1 is WSHSY and CDR2 SAAADI. The CDR3 has 15 amino acids.

This chain uses TRBV5-5 with TRBJ2-7, with 8 bases lining up with TRBD1. There are 12 residues in the CDR3. V was clipped by 5 bases and J by 4 bases; unmatched bases: 2. Germline V gene sequence: CDR1 SGHKS, CDR2 YYEKEE (reference sequence). CDR3 amino acids: CASRRTGYEQYF. CDR3 nucleotide sequence: TGTGCCAGCAGGCGGACAGGGTACGAGCAGTACTTC.

The chain joins TRBV7-4 to TRBJ2-2, with a possible D match to TRBD2 (6 bases). Deletions cut 9 bases from V and 6 bases from J, with 20 bases between. This CDR3 comprises 15 residues. Germline V gene data show CDR1 as SGHVT and CDR2 as SQSDAQ. The CDR3 DNA reads as TGTGCCAGTGTTAGGGAGGCTGGGACCCCCGGGGAGCTGTTTTTT. Its translation: CASVREAGTPGELFF.

CDR3 sequence reads: CASSELGLHLGEQYF. As DNA, the CDR3 is TGTGCCAGCAGTGAGCTCGGACTACACCTCGGCGAGCAGTACTTC. The chain joins TRBV6-1 to TRBJ2-7, with D maybe TRBD2 (6 bases). The CDR3 extends over 15 amino acids. Trimming shortened V by 3 bases and J by 6 bases, and 18 bases separated the two germline ends. The germline CDR1 and CDR2 sequences are MNHNS and SASEGT.

This clone was seen only once. This chain uses TRBV28 with TRBJ2-2, with D tentatively TRBD2 (6 bases). This CDR3 comprises 16 residues. Germline lookup yields CDR1 MDHEN and CDR2 SYDVKM. Trimming cost V 2 bases and J 4 bases, with 14 bases left between them. The CDR3, as DNA: TGTGCCAGCAGTTTAGGTAGCGGAGGGCGCACCGGGGAGCTGTTTTTT. Residues: CASSLGSGGRTGELFF.

V gene TRBV29-1 combines with J gene TRBJ1-3, with TRBD1 matching 7 bases. Germline CDR1 and CDR2: SQVTM and ANQGSEA. The J segment lost 3 bases and the V segment lost 4 bases, leaving 3 bases of the junction unmatched. This CDR3 spans 13 amino acids. CDR3 bases: TGCAGCGTTGCCTGGGACAGTGGAAACACCATATATTTT. Translated: CSVAWDSGNTIYF.

This clone was counted once. The rearrangement links TRBV5-1 to TRBJ2-7; no definite D call. CDR1 and CDR2 (germline): SGHRS, YFSETQ. Trimming took off 0 bases at V and 3 bases at J, with 7 bases between the two ends. The CDR3 runs to 13 residues. CDR3 DNA sequence: TGCGCCAGCAGCTTGGGAACAGACTACGAGCAGTACTTC. It codes for CASSLGTDYEQYF.

V usage is TRBV6-6 and J usage is TRBJ2-2, with D possibly being TRBD2 (6 bases). The CDR3 is made up of 16 amino acids. V lost 0 bases to trimming and J lost 5 bases, with 13 bases between them. The germline V gene encodes CDR1 MNHNY and CDR2 SVGAGI (reference sequence). CDR3 amino acids: CASSYSLGRKTGELFF. In DNA form, the CDR3 reads TGTGCCAGCAGTTACTCTCTCGGGAGAAAGACCGGGGAGCTGTTTTTT.

This chain links TRBV5-1 with TRBJ2-1; 9 bases are shared with TRBD2. The length of the CDR3 is 17 residues. V lost 4 bases to trimming and J lost 4 bases; unmatched junction nucleotides: 12. From germline, CDR1 is SGHRS and CDR2 YFSETQ. CDR3 nucleotide sequence: TGCGCCAGCAGCCGGGGCAGCGGGAGGCACCAATACAATGAGCAGTTCTTC. Encoded protein: CASSRGSGRHQYNEQFF.

This chain joins TRBV19 and TRBJ1-4; 7 nucleotides line up with TRBD1. Germline assignment: CDR1 LNHDA and CDR2 SQIVND (reference sequence). This CDR3 contains 14 residues. V dropped 9 bases and J dropped 6; count of bases not matched to a gene: 10. The CDR3 sequence is CASSSGTVDEKLFF. CDR3 in DNA: TGTGCCAGCTCATCCGGGACAGTGGATGAAAAACTGTTTTTT.

This chain links TRBV7-6 with TRBJ1-1; 9 bases are a match to TRBD1. The CDR3 consists of 13 residues. V lost 5 bases and J lost 3; bases outside the gene matches: 1. Germline V lookup: CDR1 SGHVS, CDR2 FNYEAQ. The CDR3 sequence: CASSRQGDTEAFF. The CDR3 bases are TGTGCCAGCAGCCGACAGGGGGACACTGAAGCTTTCTTT.

The chain is built from TRBV5-6 and TRBJ1-3; TRBD1 agrees at 8 bases. The germline CDR1 and CDR2 sequences are SGHDT and YYEEEE. There are 15 residues in the CDR3. The V segment lost 1 base and the J segment 0 bases; nucleotides outside the gene matches: 0. CDR3 region: CASSLTGGSGNTIYF. CDR3 in DNA: TGTGCCAGCAGCTTGACAGGGGGCTCTGGAAACACCATATATTTT.

The rearrangement links TRBV5-1 to TRBJ2-1, with 10 bases fitting TRBD2. The CDR3 length is 16 residues. Germline CDR1 SGHRS, CDR2 YFSETQ. J lost 1 base, V lost 4 bases, and 5 bases had no gene match. CDR3 sequence (DNA): TGCGCCAGCAGCGGTATAGCGGGAGGTTCCTACAATGAGCAGTTCTTC. It translates to CASSGIAGGSYNEQFF.